These 25 T cell receptor beta chains were sequenced from one sample in a study of T cells in Graves' hyperthyroidism and ophthalmopathy (dated 2019 in TCRdb). Libraries were built with multiplex PCR. Data came from an Illumina HiSeq 2000. The TCR beta CDR3 regions were amplified from the RNA transcripts. A first-round RT-PCR of the TCR CDR3 used the HTBI primer set with the Qiagen OneStep RT-PCR kit. Clones were called with MiXCR by TCRdb after fastp trimmed the public reads at Q25, and only in-frame beta chains were retained. Every distinct CDR3 protein forms one entry, paired with its most common genes and DNA. The sample table contains under 250,000 distinct CDR3 sequences; only one count was recorded for roughly a sixth of them. The biggest ten clones account for approximately 50% of the sample. The material sequenced was blood. The receptors here all came from a man aged 50 or older with Graves' hyperthyroidism.

This chain links TRBV2 with TRBJ2-5; no clear D gene. From germline, CDR1 is SNHLY and CDR2 FYNNEI. Trimming cost V 7 bases and J 4 bases, with 13 bases left between them. This CDR3 comprises 13 residues. DNA of the CDR3: TGTGCCAGCAATTATTTGTTCGGAGAGACCCAGTACTTC. Translating it yields CASNYLFGETQYF.

This clonotype occurred a few times. The CDR3 region has the DNA TGCAGTGCCGAGACTACCCACAATGAGCAGTTCTTC. It yields the protein CSAETTHNEQFF. The chain uses TRBV20-1 and TRBJ2-1; possibly TRBD2 for D (5 bases). The CDR3 consists of 12 residues. Trimming removed 6 bases from V and 5 bases from J, with 11 bases in between. The germline gives CDR1 DFQATT, CDR2 SNEGSKA (reference sequence).

This clonotype turned up a few times. The rearrangement joins TRBV28 to TRBJ2-2; D is unclear. In germline, CDR1 is MDHEN, CDR2 SYDVKM. CDR3 size: 15 residues. V was shortened by 5 bases and J by 4 bases, with 14 bases between the two germline ends. CDR3 residues: CASSTQRETTGELFF. As DNA, the CDR3 is TGTGCCAGCAGTACCCAGCGCGAGACCACCGGGGAGCTGTTTTTT.

There are many counts of this clonotype. This chain links TRBV18 with TRBJ2-6; TRBD2 agrees at 7 bases. V lost 3 bases and J lost 5; bases outside the gene matches: 7. The CDR3 loop spans 16 amino acids. The germline V gene has CDR1 KGHSH and CDR2 LQKENI. CDR3 in DNA: TGTGCCAGCTCACCGCGGGGGACCGGGTGGGCCAACGTCCTGACTTTC. Protein: CASSPRGTGWANVLTF.

This sequence joins TRBV29-1 and TRBJ2-2; 9 bases align to TRBD2. Germline CDR1 and CDR2: SQVTM and ANQGSEA. The length of the CDR3 is 15 residues. V lost 5 bases and J lost 4; bases outside the gene matches: 8. CDR3 DNA sequence: TGCAGCGTTACGACTAGCGGAGGATTCACCGGGGAGCTGTTTTTT. This sequence encodes CSVTTSGGFTGELFF.

The V gene is TRBV9, the J gene TRBJ1-2; no clear D gene. Deletions cut 3 bases from V and 2 bases from J, with 11 bases between. The CDR3 sequence is 14 residues long. Per germline, CDR1 SGDLS and CDR2 YYNGEE. The CDR3 protein is CASSDGPVNYGYTF. As DNA, the CDR3 is TGTGCCAGCAGCGACGGCCCCGTGAACTATGGCTACACCTTC.

This clonotype has at least ten counts. This chain uses TRBV7-8 with TRBJ2-3; tentative D call: TRBD2 (5 bases). Germline V gives CDR1 SGHVS, CDR2 FQNEAQ. The CDR3 extends over 18 amino acids. V lost 1 base to trimming and J lost 0 bases, with 17 bases between them. The CDR3, as DNA: TGTGCCAGCAGCTTAGTCGGTGGACTCACCATTAGCACAGATACGCAGTATTTT. Encoded protein: CASSLVGGLTISTDTQYF.

This clonotype was detected many times. This sequence joins TRBV7-3 and TRBJ2-3; D remains unclear. The germline CDR1 and CDR2 sequences are SGHTA and FQGTGA. This CDR3 is built from 14 residues. The V gene lost 3 bases and the J gene lost 0 bases, with 7 bases spanning the gap. The CDR3 loop is CASSFLPSTDTQYF. As DNA, the CDR3 is TGTGCCAGCAGCTTTCTACCTAGCACAGATACGCAGTATTTT.

The chain combines TRBV4-3 with TRBJ2-2, with a weak D call TRBD2 (6 bases). V was shortened by 0 bases and J by 0 bases, with 11 bases between the two germline ends. Per germline, CDR1 LGHNA and CDR2 YSLEER. CDR3 length equals 17 residues. Here the CDR3 DNA reads TGCGCCAGCAGCCAAGAGGCGGGACTGGCGAACACCGGGGAGCTGTTTTTT. Encoded protein: CASSQEAGLANTGELFF.

The chain uses TRBV12-3 or TRBV12-4 and TRBJ2-3; TRBD2 agrees at 10 bases. This CDR3 has 15 amino acids. Trimming removed 10 bases from V and 0 bases from J; junction bases left unmatched: 7. CDR3 coding DNA: TGTGCCAACCGCGGAGCGGGAGGGAGCACAGATACGCAGTATTTT. Its translation: CANRGAGGSTDTQYF.

This clonotype was seen at least ten times. This chain links TRBV7-2 with TRBJ2-7, with 8 bases fitting TRBD2. Germline V gene sequence: CDR1 SGHTA, CDR2 FQGNSA. V dropped 5 bases and J dropped 5; count of bases not matched to a gene: 8. This CDR3 is built from 14 residues. The CDR3 protein is CASSLGLATHEQYF. CDR3 nucleotides: TGTGCCAGCAGCCTCGGACTAGCTACCCACGAGCAGTACTTC.

This clonotype was found a few times. J is TRBJ1-2 and V is TRBV7-3; D gene unclear. This CDR3 is 15 amino acids long. Between the trimmed V and J ends, which lost 4 bases and 1 base, there was a span of 13 bases. Germline CDR1 and CDR2: SGHTA and FQGTGA. The CDR3 coding sequence is TGTGCCAGCAGCTCTGACAAGATATTTAACTATGGCTACACCTTC. This translates into CASSSDKIFNYGYTF.

This clonotype came up a few times. This chain joins TRBV12-3 or TRBV12-4 and TRBJ2-7, with TRBD2 matching 13 bases. The CDR3 has 14 residues. Trimming took 5 bases from V and 5 from J; bases not matched to a gene: 3. This CDR3 reads CASSGLAGAHEQYF. CDR3 in DNA: TGTGCCAGCAGTGGACTAGCGGGAGCCCACGAGCAGTACTTC.

This clonotype was detected many times. The chain links TRBV7-2 to TRBJ2-7, with TRBD1 matching over 7 bases. V lost 5 bases and J lost 3; bases outside the gene matches: 7. Germline assignment: CDR1 SGHTA and CDR2 FQGNSA. The CDR3 spans 14 residues. The CDR3 region has the DNA TGTGCCAGCAGCCGGTCGGGACAGAGCTACGAGCAGTACTTC. Translated, it gives CASSRSGQSYEQYF.

V and J are TRBV2 and TRBJ2-1, with 12 bases matching TRBD2. The CDR3 extends over 14 amino acids. Germline V CDR1 and CDR2: SNHLY, FYNNEI. V gave up 7 bases and J gave up 8 bases; unmatched junction bases: 6. CDR3 DNA: TGTGCCAGCATTCTGACTAGCGGGAGCTATGAGCAGTTCTTC. It is translated as CASILTSGSYEQFF. Filled out from reference TRBV2 and TRBJ2-1, the complete variable domain reads EPEVTQTPSHQVTQMGQEVILRCVPISNHLYFYWYRQILGQKVEFLVSFYNNEISEKSEIFDDQFSVERPDGSNFTLKIRSTKLEDSAMYFCASILTSGSYEQFFGPGTRLTVL.

This clonotype was counted at least ten times. The chain couples TRBV2 to TRBJ2-4, with TRBD2 identical over 8 bases. The J segment lost 1 base and the V segment lost 9 bases, leaving 11 bases of the junction unmatched. The germline V gene has CDR1 SNHLY and CDR2 FYNNEI. The CDR3 spans 16 residues. DNA for the CDR3: TGTGCCAGTAGAGCGGGAGAGGGGCATGCCAAAAACATTCAGTACTTC. Its protein product is CASRAGEGHAKNIQYF.

This clonotype was seen repeatedly, ten times or more. In DNA form, the CDR3 reads TGTGCCAGCAGTTACGTGGGCCCTGGTGAGCAGTTCTTC. Its translation is CASSYVGPGEQFF. The genes are TRBV6-2 or TRBV6-3 and TRBJ2-1; D uncertain. The CDR3 runs 13 residues. CDR1 is MNHEY, CDR2 SVGEGT, per germline. The germline V and J ends were trimmed by 2 bases and 9 bases, with 11 bases remaining between them.

This clonotype was recorded at least ten times. V usage is TRBV28 and J usage is TRBJ2-5, with 7 bases aligning to TRBD2. This CDR3 is built from 14 residues. Germline V gives CDR1 MDHEN, CDR2 SYDVKM. J was trimmed by 5 bases and V by 10 bases; bases with no gene match: 13. CDR3 sequence (DNA): TGTGCCATCTCGGGTGGCGGGAGCTTGGAGACCCAGTACTTC. Translation: CAISGGGSLETQYF.

There are many counts of this clonotype. The V gene is TRBV11-3, the J gene TRBJ1-1, with D possibly matching TRBD1 (5 bases). CDR1 and CDR2 from the germline V gene are SGHNT and YENEEA. V lost 0 bases and J lost 4, with 12 bases in between. This CDR3 has 15 residues. Here the CDR3 DNA reads TGTGCCAGCAGCTTAGAAATGGACATGAGCACTGAAGCTTTCTTT. It is translated as CASSLEMDMSTEAFF.

The V gene is TRBV20-1, the J gene TRBJ2-1; weak D call: TRBD2 (12 bases). CDR3 size: 18 residues. Trimming left V 5 bases short and J 4 bases short, with 27 bases between. The germline CDR1 and CDR2 sequences are DFQATT and SNEGSKA (reference sequence). The CDR3 spells CSAWDRGVLAGGYNEQFF. CDR3 coding DNA: TGCAGTGCTTGGGACAGGGGGGTGCTAGCGGGAGGGTACAATGAGCAGTTCTTC.

This clonotype occurred a few times. The chain employs TRBV7-3 and TRBJ2-1; D not resolved. The length of the CDR3 is 13 residues. Germline assignment: CDR1 SGHTA and CDR2 FQGTGA. The V end lost 5 bases, the J end lost 7 bases, and 12 bases lay between the germline ends. The DNA for the CDR3 is TGTGCCAGCAGCCGACCGGGCTGGAATGAGCAGTTCTTC. Residues: CASSRPGWNEQFF.

This clonotype has more than one count but fewer than ten. The rearrangement links TRBV19 to TRBJ2-5; D ambiguous. The length of the CDR3 is 15 residues. Germline V gene lookup returns CDR1 LNHDA and CDR2 SQIVND (reference sequence). V lost 3 bases and J 2 bases, leaving 13 bases between the germline ends. Written as DNA, the CDR3 is TGTGCCAGTAGTATGTTTTCGGCCAGTCAAGAGACCCAGTACTTC. Translating it yields CASSMFSASQETQYF.

There are many counts of this clonotype. The chain links TRBV2 to TRBJ2-7; a weak D match, TRBD2 (6 bases). The germline gives CDR1 SNHLY, CDR2 FYNNEI. V was pared by 3 bases and J by 4 bases, with 10 bases between. CDR3 size: 13 residues. The chain's CDR3 is CASSEASAYEQYF. In DNA, the CDR3 is TGTGCCAGCAGTGAGGCTAGCGCATACGAGCAGTACTTC.

This chain connects TRBV7-9 to TRBJ1-4; D not resolved. This CDR3 has 16 residues. V lost 2 bases, J lost 4 bases, and 14 bases lay in between. Germline V gene data show CDR1 as SEHNR and CDR2 as FQNEAQ (reference sequence). This CDR3 reads CASSLRSSASNEKLFF. The DNA of the CDR3 is TGTGCCAGCAGCTTACGATCGTCAGCCAGTAATGAAAAACTGTTTTTT.

V usage is TRBV18 and J usage is TRBJ2-5; 9 bases line up with TRBD1. CDR1 and CDR2 from the germline V gene are KGHSH and LQKENI. The CDR3 length is 16 residues. Unmatched junction bases numbered 6, after V lost 3 bases and J lost 1 base. CDR3 residues: CASSPYRGRVQETQYF. The CDR3 region has the DNA TGTGCCAGCTCACCTTACAGGGGGCGCGTCCAAGAGACCCAGTACTTC.